Listed below are T cell receptor beta chains from one sample, sequenced in a study of blood T cell repertoires in COVID-19. The assay was immunoSEQ multiplex PCR, and TCRdb's table has in-frame clones only and misses some. The sample holds hundreds of thousands of clones, 90% seen once. The sample taken for sequencing was PBMCs or T cells enriched from blood (not recorded which). Receptors were obtained from a woman younger than 30 with acute COVID-19. Each CDR3 is given with its conserved first and last residue. A D gene is named only where the DNA matches it firmly. Clone size, where shown, is once, few, many, or a class for clones that have expanded.

V: TRBV7-2
J: TRBJ2-1
D: TRBD2
size: .
CDR3: CASSSWTSGEQFF
DNA: TGTGCCAGCAGCTCGTGGACTAGCGGTGAGCAGTTCTTC

V: TRBV18
J: TRBJ1-1
D: .
size: .
CDR3: CASSSGSAGTEAFF
DNA: TGTGCCAGCTCTTCCGGGAGCGCGGGGACTGAAGCTTTCTTT

V: TRBV18
J: TRBJ1-3
D: TRBD1
size: .
CDR3: CASSVNRGRGSGNTIYF
DNA: TGTGCCAGCTCAGTAAACAGGGGGAGAGGCTCTGGAAACACCATATATTTT

V: TRBV11-2
J: TRBJ2-7
D: .
size: .
CDR3: CASSHEGVQEGYEQYF
DNA: TGTGCCAGCAGCCACGAAGGGGTCCAGGAGGGCTACGAGCAGTACTTC

V: TRBV5-5
J: TRBJ2-1
D: .
size: .
CDR3: CASRGSGAYNEQFF
DNA: TGTGCCAGTCGTGGGAGCGGCGCCTACAATGAGCAGTTCTTC

V: TRBV5-8
J: TRBJ1-1
D: .
size: once
CDR3: CASSLSNFIPEAFF
DNA: TGTGCCAGCAGCTTGTCCAACTTCATACCTGAAGCTTTCTTT

V: TRBV19
J: TRBJ2-1
D: .
size: .
CDR3: CASSISVGGYNEQFF
DNA: TGTGCCAGTAGTATATCGGTAGGGGGATACAATGAGCAGTTCTTC

V: TRBV3-1/TRBV3-2
J: TRBJ2-7
D: .
size: .
CDR3: CASSQERTPLLSEQYF
DNA: TGTGCCAGCAGCCAAGAACGGACTCCCCTACTTAGCGAGCAGTACTTC

V: TRBV11-1
J: TRBJ1-4
D: .
size: .
CDR3: CASSPLRGVVEKLFF
DNA: TGTGCCAGCAGCCCGCTCCGGGGAGTAGTGGAAAAACTGTTTTTT

V: TRBV18
J: TRBJ1-5
D: .
size: once
CDR3: CASSRGGKDQPQHF
DNA: TGTGCCAGCTCGAGAGGGGGAAAGGATCAGCCCCAGCATTTT

V: TRBV14
J: TRBJ2-7
D: .
size: .
CDR3: CASSQGHLYEQYF
DNA: TGTGCCAGCAGCCAAGGCCACCTATACGAGCAGTACTTC

V: TRBV27
J: TRBJ2-7
D: .
size: .
CDR3: CASSHRASYEQYF
DNA: TGTGCCAGCAGTCACAGGGCCTCCTACGAGCAGTACTTC

V: TRBV27
J: TRBJ1-6
D: TRBD1
size: once
CDR3: CASTPVLTTGSYNSPLHF
DNA: TGTGCCAGCACCCCTGTTTTGACGACAGGGAGCTATAATTCACCCCTCCACTTT

V: TRBV5-1
J: TRBJ2-7
D: .
size: .
CDR3: CASSFLDGEQYF
DNA: TGCGCCAGCAGCTTCCTAGACGGCGAGCAGTACTTC

V: TRBV6-5
J: TRBJ2-1
D: .
size: .
CDR3: CASAPGVNEQFF
DNA: TGTGCCAGCGCCCCAGGGGTAAATGAGCAGTTCTTC

V: TRBV12-5
J: TRBJ1-1
D: .
size: .
CDR3: CASAKGAEAFF
DNA: TGTGCTAGTGCCAAGGGGGCTGAAGCTTTCTTT

V: TRBV5-1
J: TRBJ1-1
D: .
size: .
CDR3: CASSLTGRTEFEAFF
DNA: TGCGCCAGCAGCTTGACCGGAAGGACAGAGTTTGAAGCTTTCTTT

V: TRBV6-6
J: TRBJ1-6
D: .
size: .
CDR3: CASSRLAAAGVEVVHF
DNA: TGTGCCAGCAGTCGCCTTGCGGCCGCCGGGGTCGAGGTCGTCCACTTT

V: TRBV11-2
J: TRBJ1-1
D: .
size: .
CDR3: CASSLDQAWADQASEAFF
DNA: TGTGCCAGCAGCTTAGATCAGGCTTGGGCCGACCAGGCGTCAGAAGCTTTCTTT

V: TRBV4-1
J: TRBJ2-5
D: .
size: .
CDR3: CASSQERGIRETQYF
DNA: TGCGCCAGCAGCCAAGAAAGGGGGATCCGAGAGACCCAGTACTTC

V: TRBV28
J: TRBJ2-7
D: TRBD2
size: .
CDR3: CASSWTSGSSYEQYF
DNA: TGTGCCAGCAGTTGGACTAGCGGGAGCTCCTACGAGCAGTACTTC

V: TRBV9
J: TRBJ1-2
D: TRBD1
size: once
CDR3: CASSVRQGEGYTF
DNA: TGTGCCAGCAGCGTCCGACAGGGCGAAGGCTACACCTTC

V: TRBV5-1
J: TRBJ2-1
D: .
size: once
CDR3: CASSLDRGNEQFF
DNA: TGCGCCAGCAGCTTGGATAGGGGGAATGAGCAGTTCTTC

V: TRBV10-3
J: TRBJ1-1
D: .
size: .
CDR3: CAISGSGGTEAFF
DNA: TGTGCCATCAGTGGTTCGGGGGGCACTGAAGCTTTCTTT

V: TRBV7-9
J: TRBJ2-7
D: TRBD1
size: .
CDR3: CASSRTGEGYEQYF
DNA: TGTGCCAGCAGCCGGACAGGGGAAGGATACGAGCAGTACTTC

V: TRBV7-9
J: TRBJ1-5
D: .
size: once
CDR3: CASSLGASQPQHF
DNA: TGTGCCAGCAGCTTAGGGGCAAGTCAGCCCCAGCATTTT

V: TRBV28
J: TRBJ1-3
D: TRBD1
size: .
CDR3: CATGTGGNTIYF
DNA: TGTGCGACCGGGACAGGAGGAAACACCATATATTTT

V: TRBV19
J: TRBJ2-2
D: TRBD2
size: .
CDR3: CASSMASGSQTGELFF
DNA: TGTGCCAGTAGTATGGCGAGCGGGAGTCAGACCGGGGAGCTGTTTTTT

V: TRBV5-1
J: TRBJ2-5
D: .
size: .
CDR3: CASSPPAGKAETQYF
DNA: TGCGCCAGCAGCCCGCCGGCAGGGAAGGCGGAGACCCAGTACTTC

V: TRBV13
J: TRBJ2-7
D: .
size: .
CDR3: CASSRGVYEQYF
DNA: TGTGCCAGCAGCCGCGGGGTTTACGAGCAGTACTTC

V: TRBV28
J: TRBJ1-5
D: .
size: .
CDR3: CASSPEGRSNQPQHF
DNA: TGTGCCAGCAGCCCAGAGGGTAGGAGCAATCAGCCCCAGCATTTT

V: TRBV19
J: TRBJ2-1
D: TRBD1
size: .
CDR3: CASSIYRQGEQFF
DNA: TGTGCCAGTAGTATATACCGACAGGGAGAGCAGTTCTTC

V: TRBV19
J: TRBJ2-2
D: .
size: once
CDR3: CASTPYSGGIPGELFF
DNA: TGTGCCAGTACCCCGTATAGCGGTGGGATACCGGGGGAGCTGTTTTTT

V: TRBV24-1
J: TRBJ2-3
D: TRBD1
size: .
CDR3: CATGEDRGTDTQYF
DNA: TGTGCCACCGGGGAGGACAGGGGCACAGATACGCAGTATTTT

V: TRBV28
J: TRBJ2-7
D: TRBD1
size: .
CDR3: CASRTPGQGAGEQYF
DNA: TGTGCCAGCAGGACCCCGGGACAGGGGGCGGGCGAGCAGTACTTC

V: TRBV28
J: TRBJ1-1
D: .
size: .
CDR3: CASSLRDWRTEAFF
DNA: TGTGCCAGCAGTTTAAGGGACTGGAGGACTGAAGCTTTCTTT

V: TRBV5-1
J: TRBJ1-1
D: .
size: .
CDR3: CASLSGPGNTEAFF
DNA: TGCGCCAGCCTGTCAGGGCCGGGGAACACTGAAGCTTTCTTT

V: TRBV5-4
J: TRBJ1-1
D: .
size: .
CDR3: CASSGDSTEAFF
DNA: TGTGCCAGCAGCGGCGACAGCACTGAAGCTTTCTTT

V: TRBV28
J: TRBJ2-7
D: TRBD1
size: .
CDR3: CASSLKSGTGTYEQYF
DNA: TGTGCCAGCAGTTTAAAGTCTGGGACAGGGACCTACGAGCAGTACTTC

V: TRBV19
J: TRBJ2-7
D: TRBD2
size: .
CDR3: CASRGEGPPYEQYF
DNA: TGTGCCAGTAGGGGGGAGGGCCCACCCTACGAGCAGTACTTC

V: TRBV27
J: TRBJ1-1
D: .
size: once
CDR3: CASSLGQMNTEAFF
DNA: TGTGCCAGCAGTCTAGGACAGATGAACACTGAAGCTTTCTTT

V: TRBV2
J: TRBJ1-2
D: TRBD1
size: .
CDR3: CASIILTGYYGYTF
DNA: TGTGCCAGCATCATTCTGACAGGGTACTATGGCTACACCTTC

V: TRBV28
J: TRBJ2-7
D: .
size: .
CDR3: CASSHSGVSYEQYF
DNA: TGTGCCAGCAGTCACTCCGGGGTCTCCTACGAGCAGTACTTC

V: TRBV28
J: TRBJ1-1
D: .
size: .
CDR3: CASSFGRWGSHLVGVFF
DNA: TGTGCCAGCAGTTTTGGACGATGGGGCTCCCATTTAGTCGGTGTCTTCTTT

V: TRBV5-1
J: TRBJ2-1
D: TRBD2
size: few
CDR3: CASSPGLAGVDEQFF
DNA: TGCGCCAGCAGCCCGGGACTAGCGGGAGTGGATGAGCAGTTCTTC

V: TRBV5-1
J: TRBJ1-1
D: .
size: .
CDR3: CASSYRQNTEAFF
DNA: TGCGCCAGCAGCTACAGACAGAACACTGAAGCTTTCTTT

V: TRBV24-1
J: TRBJ1-5
D: TRBD1
size: few
CDR3: CATGGDRGDQPQHF
DNA: TGTGCCACCGGAGGGGACAGGGGGGATCAGCCCCAGCATTTT

V: TRBV3-1/TRBV3-2
J: TRBJ2-1
D: TRBD2
size: .
CDR3: CASSQDRSSGWNEQFF
DNA: TGTGCCAGCAGCCAAGATCGGTCTAGCGGGTGGAATGAGCAGTTCTTC

V: TRBV24-1
J: TRBJ1-1
D: TRBD1
size: .
CDR3: CATSDPDRDTEAFF
DNA: TGTGCCACCAGTGACCCGGACAGGGACACTGAAGCTTTCTTT

V: TRBV5-1
J: TRBJ2-7
D: TRBD2
size: .
CDR3: CASSSGAAGVSYEQYF
DNA: TGCGCCAGCAGCTCGGGTGCAGCGGGAGTATCCTACGAGCAGTACTTC